There are a few counts of the clone carrying this T cell receptor beta chain. Antigen: not known. The source of the sample is a study of human T cells and chemical hapten exposure. For the study at large: Variability of per-sample TCR yields stemmed mainly from small differences in pooled library volume. Study outcomes and limitations: No alteration of TCRs above 1 in 1000 frequency was seen with DPC sensitization. As patch test score rose, PT1 expanded TCR counts tended to rise as well.

Time point indicated: patch test 3, about 24 weeks after DPC sensitization. The treatment denotes: therapeutic diphenylcyclopropenone sensitization with weekly scalp DPC. MiXCR, run by TCRdb on the RACE reads, gives a single entry per CDR3 protein. This sample yields over 55,000 distinct CDR3 sequences, of which approximately 10% are seen a single time; 1.4% belongs to the top ten. The germline V gene encodes CDR1 MDHEN and CDR2 SYDVKM. The length of the CDR3 is 13 residues. Deletions cut 4 bases from V and 9 bases from J, with 15 bases between. This receptor was identified in a woman in her forties or fifties with alopecia areata. Some clones in this sample may be carry-over from other donors' samples. Sequences were derived from whole blood, sampled in connection with sensitization to the hapten diphenylcyclopropenone (DPC). The chain couples TRBV28 to TRBJ1-1; tentatively, D is TRBD1 (6 bases). CDR3: CASSSGGTSKAFF. The CDR3 DNA reads as TGTGCCAGCAGTTCTGGGGGGACATCTAAAGCTTTCTTT. The whole variable domain, remainder taken from reference TRBV28 and TRBJ1-1, is DVKVTQSSRYLVKRTGEKVFLECVQDMDHENMFWYRQDPGLGLRLIYFSYDVKMKEKGDIPEGYSVSREKKERFSLILESASTNQTSMYLCASSSGGTSKAFFGQGTRLTVV.